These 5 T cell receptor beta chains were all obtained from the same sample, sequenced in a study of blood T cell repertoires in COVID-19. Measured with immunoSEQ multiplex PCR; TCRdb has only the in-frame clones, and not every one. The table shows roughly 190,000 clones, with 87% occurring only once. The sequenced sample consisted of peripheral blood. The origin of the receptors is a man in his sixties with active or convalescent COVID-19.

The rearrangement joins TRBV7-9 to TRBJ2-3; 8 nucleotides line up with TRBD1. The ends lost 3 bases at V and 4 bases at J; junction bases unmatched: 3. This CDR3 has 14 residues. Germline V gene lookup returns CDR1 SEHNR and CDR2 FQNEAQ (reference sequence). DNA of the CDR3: TGTGCCAGCAGCTTCCAGACAGGGGCAGATACGCAGTATTTT. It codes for CASSFQTGADTQYF. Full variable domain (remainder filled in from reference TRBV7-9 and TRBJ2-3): DTGVSQNPRHKITKRGQNVTFRCDPISEHNRLYWYRQTLGQGPEFLTYFQNEAQLEKSRLLSDRFSAERPKGSFSTLEIQRTEQGDSAMYLCASSFQTGADTQYFGPGTRLTVL.

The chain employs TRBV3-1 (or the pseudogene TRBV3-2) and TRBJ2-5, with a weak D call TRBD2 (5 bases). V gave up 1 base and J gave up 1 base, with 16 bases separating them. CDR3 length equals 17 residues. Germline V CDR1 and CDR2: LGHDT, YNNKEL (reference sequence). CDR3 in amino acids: CASSQGSRRQIQETQYF. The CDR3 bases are TGTGCCAGCAGCCAAGGGTCCAGGAGGCAAATCCAAGAGACCCAGTACTTC.

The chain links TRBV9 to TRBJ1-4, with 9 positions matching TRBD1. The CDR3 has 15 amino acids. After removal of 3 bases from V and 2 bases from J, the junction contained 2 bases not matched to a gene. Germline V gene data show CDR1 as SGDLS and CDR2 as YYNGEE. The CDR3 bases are TGTGCCAGCAGCGCGGACAGGGGCACTAATGAAAAACTGTTTTTT. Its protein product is CASSADRGTNEKLFF.

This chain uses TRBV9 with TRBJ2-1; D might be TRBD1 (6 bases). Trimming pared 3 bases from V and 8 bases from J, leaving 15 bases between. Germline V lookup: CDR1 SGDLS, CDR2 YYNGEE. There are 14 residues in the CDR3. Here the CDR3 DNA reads TGTGCCAGCAGCGCCGGGCAGGGGCAGTATGAGCAGTTCTTC. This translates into CASSAGQGQYEQFF.

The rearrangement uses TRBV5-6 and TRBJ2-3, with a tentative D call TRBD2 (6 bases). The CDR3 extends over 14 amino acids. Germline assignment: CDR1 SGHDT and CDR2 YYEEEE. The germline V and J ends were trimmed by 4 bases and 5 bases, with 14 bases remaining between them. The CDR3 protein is CASSPTRSGDTQYF. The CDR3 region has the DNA TGTGCCAGCAGCCCGACTAGATCGGGAGATACGCAGTATTTT.